This T cell receptor beta chain was identified in a study of shared clonotypes between healthy human individuals (dated by TCRdb to 2018 to 2020). For context, the study as a whole: A couple of women and a few men aged 18 to 49 years were included in the cohort. To estimate repertoire size and how much clonotype sharing occurs between individuals, the study deeply sequenced the blood TCR repertoires of roughly 5 healthy adults. Per donor, leukapheresis produced somewhere between about 0.94 and 9 billion PBMCs. For each donor, three plates each were used for CD4 naive and CD4 memory, two plates were used for CD8 naive, and one plate was used for CD8 memory. To increase sequencing depth and limit assay-specific biases, TCR repertoire library preparation and sequencing were carried out by different laboratories using diverse techniques.

The donors were healthy, HIV-negative adults with no recently reported acute infections or vaccinations. Every donor was a Caucasian adult living in Nashville, Tennessee, USA. CD4+ T cells were enriched by magnetic negative selection, after which naive cells were positively selected on CD45RA and the negative fraction was taken as the memory subset. Blood was obtained by leukapheresis, after which PBMCs were separated by Ficoll-Histopaque density gradient centrifugation and cryopreserved in liquid nitrogen vapor phase. Purity and quantity of every magnetically sorted T cell population were checked by analytical flow cytometry. Genomic DNA was isolated from every sorted fraction and measured by UV absorbance on a Nanodrop 2000c. Overall study outcomes, separate from this receptor: Rarefaction of sorted-subset datasets indicated incomplete sequencing despite the large sequencing depth. Sampling was limited to blood, and TCR repertoires in tissue likely differ from TCR repertoires in blood. Pairwise subsampling indicated that sequencing depth was expected to affect the degree of clonotype sharing among donors. Across a few donors, 4.5% to 6.5% of naive CD4, roughly 3.4% of naive CD8, 2% to 2.5% of memory CD4, and 0.4% of memory CD8 clonotypes were shared. Naive subsets generally had larger estimated clonotype richness than memory subsets. Higher generation probabilities were observed for clonotypes shared by all four sorted-subset donors than for non-shared clonotypes. Because the study included a small number of donors, the genetic and exposure-history diversity represented was limited.

From cysteine to phenylalanine, the CDR3 is 14 amino acids long. The CDR3 DNA has 42 bases and is translated from base 1. CDR1 SGHNT and CDR2 YYREEE were looked up in the germline V gene (reference sequence). V loses 0 bases of germline sequence and J loses 9 bases, and the interval between the two ends is 10 bases. Using the deep immunoSEQ assay, multiplex PCR amplified TCR CDR3 regions from genomic DNA. Extracted genomic DNA from each cell subset was distributed evenly across all wells of several immunoSEQ 96-well plates, and each plate was treated as a replicate. Each replicate PCR for sorted subsets received 150 to 250 ng genomic DNA, equal to tens of thousands of T cell genomes. Purified libraries were quantified with a Qubit 3.0 fluorometer, sized on a Bioanalyzer 2100, and re-quantified with the KAPA Library Quantification kit. Each immunoSEQ 96-well plate was sequenced on its own single-read 150-cycle Illumina NextSeq 550 flow cell. Under the source paper's analysis protocol: Because the immunoSEQ output included only junctional sequences and no quality scores, the filtering could not be the same as the filtering used for full-length reads. To assign V/J genes and CDR3, sequences were annotated against IMGT germline references using PyIR, a Python wrapper for IgBLAST v1.9. Reads were filtered out if the reads had weak V/J assignments (E-value above 1e-6), no CDR3, stop codons, out-of-frame junctions, or ambiguous translated residues. A V3J clonotype was defined by an identical inferred V gene, J gene, and CDR3 amino acid sequence. Percentage overlap between repertoires was computed as shared unique clonotypes divided by the size of the smaller repertoire. Repertoire richness was assessed with RTK rarefaction, the Chao1 estimator, and Recon v2.1 estimates of unobserved clonotypes. OLGA was used to compute generation probabilities for all TCRbeta clonotypes that the gDNA method yielded from a handful of donors. The source is immuneACCESS, and TCRdb retained only in-frame sequences with V and J called. Part of the clones is not carried over; for the studies checked, unresolved V genes explain less than half of this, and the remainder is unexplained. That table furnishes V, J and clone size, whereas the DNA furnished D and trimming. This sample has roughly 2.5 million clones in its table, and around 90% of those were observed once. The ten largest account for over 0.12% of the sample.

As for this clone: Its antigen has not been determined. Base qualities are not provided; no much larger clone lies one nucleotide away.

This TCR derives from a man aged 18-30 years in good health. Sequenced input: naive CD4+ T cells sorted from blood. This sample's cell subset or site label indicates: CD45RA+ positively selected. The sequence is built from TRBV5-4 and TRBJ1-6; the D region possibly corresponds to TRBD1 (6 bases align). The CDR3 corresponds to CASSLGQVTSPLHF. The DNA is TGTGCCAGCAGCTTGGGACAGGTGACTTCACCCCTCCACTTT.